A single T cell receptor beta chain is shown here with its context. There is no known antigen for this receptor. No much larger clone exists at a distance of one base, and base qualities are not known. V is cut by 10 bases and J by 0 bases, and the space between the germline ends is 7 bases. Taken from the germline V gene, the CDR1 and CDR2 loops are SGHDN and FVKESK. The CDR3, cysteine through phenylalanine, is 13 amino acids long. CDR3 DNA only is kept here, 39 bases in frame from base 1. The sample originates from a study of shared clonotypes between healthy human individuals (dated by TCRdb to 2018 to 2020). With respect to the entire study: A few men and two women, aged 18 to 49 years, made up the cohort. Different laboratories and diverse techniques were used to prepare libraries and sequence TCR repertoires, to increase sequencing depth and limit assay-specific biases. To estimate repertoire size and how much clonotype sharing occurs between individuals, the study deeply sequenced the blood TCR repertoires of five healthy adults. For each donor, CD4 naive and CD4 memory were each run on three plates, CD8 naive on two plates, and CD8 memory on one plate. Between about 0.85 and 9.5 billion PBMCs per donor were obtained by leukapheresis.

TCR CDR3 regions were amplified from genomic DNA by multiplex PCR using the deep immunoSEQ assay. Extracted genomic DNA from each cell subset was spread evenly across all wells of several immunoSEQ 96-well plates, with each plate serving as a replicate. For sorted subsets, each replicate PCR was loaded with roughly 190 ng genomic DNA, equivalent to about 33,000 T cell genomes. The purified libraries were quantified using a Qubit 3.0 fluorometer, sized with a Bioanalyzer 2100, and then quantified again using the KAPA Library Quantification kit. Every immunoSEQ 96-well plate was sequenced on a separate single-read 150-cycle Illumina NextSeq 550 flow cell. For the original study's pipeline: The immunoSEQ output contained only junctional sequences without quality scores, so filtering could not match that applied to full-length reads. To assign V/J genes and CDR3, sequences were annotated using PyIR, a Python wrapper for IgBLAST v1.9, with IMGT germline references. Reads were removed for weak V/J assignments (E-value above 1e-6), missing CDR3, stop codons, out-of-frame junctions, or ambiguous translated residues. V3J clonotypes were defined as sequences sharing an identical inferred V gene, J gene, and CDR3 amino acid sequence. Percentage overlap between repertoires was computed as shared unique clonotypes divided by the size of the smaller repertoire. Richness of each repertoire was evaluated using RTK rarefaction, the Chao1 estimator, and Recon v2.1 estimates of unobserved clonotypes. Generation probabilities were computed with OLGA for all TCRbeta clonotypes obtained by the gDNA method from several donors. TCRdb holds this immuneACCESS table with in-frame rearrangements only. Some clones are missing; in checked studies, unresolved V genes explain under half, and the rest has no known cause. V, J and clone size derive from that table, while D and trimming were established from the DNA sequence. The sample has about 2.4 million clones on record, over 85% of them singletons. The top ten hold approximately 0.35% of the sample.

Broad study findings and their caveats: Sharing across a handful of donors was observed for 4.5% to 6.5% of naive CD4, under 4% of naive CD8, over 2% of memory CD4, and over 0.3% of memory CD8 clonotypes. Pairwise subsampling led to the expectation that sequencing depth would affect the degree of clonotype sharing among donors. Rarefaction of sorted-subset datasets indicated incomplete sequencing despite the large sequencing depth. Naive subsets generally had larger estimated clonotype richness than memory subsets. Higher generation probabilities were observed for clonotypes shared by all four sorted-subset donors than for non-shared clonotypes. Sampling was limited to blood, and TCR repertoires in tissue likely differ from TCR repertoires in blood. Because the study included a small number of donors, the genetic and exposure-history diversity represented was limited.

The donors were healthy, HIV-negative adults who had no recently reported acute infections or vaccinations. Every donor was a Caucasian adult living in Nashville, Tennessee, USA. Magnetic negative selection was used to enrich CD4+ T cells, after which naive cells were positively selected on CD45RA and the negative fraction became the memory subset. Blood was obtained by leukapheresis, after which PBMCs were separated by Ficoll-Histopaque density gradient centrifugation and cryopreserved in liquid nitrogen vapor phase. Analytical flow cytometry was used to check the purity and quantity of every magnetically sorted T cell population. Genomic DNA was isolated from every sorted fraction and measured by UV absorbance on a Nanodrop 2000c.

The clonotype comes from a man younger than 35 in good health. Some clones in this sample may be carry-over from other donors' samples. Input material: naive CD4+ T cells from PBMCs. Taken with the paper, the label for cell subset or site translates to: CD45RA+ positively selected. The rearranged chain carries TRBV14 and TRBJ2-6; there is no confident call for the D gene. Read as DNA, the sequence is TGTGCCACTAGGAACTCTGGGGCCAACGTCCTGACTTTC. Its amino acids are CATRNSGANVLTF.